This T cell receptor (beta chain) was identified in a study of cytomegalovirus exposure and HLA in healthy donors. Whole-study results and caveats: Many donors carried some public TCRs, although rarity characterized most TCR sequences. It is likely that the observed cluster of highly shared sequence variants was a sequencing artifact.

Vbeta (60) and Jbeta (13) primers were used in the PCR. TCRdb's copy holds only in-frame clones and misses some; the assay was immunoSEQ multiplex PCR. Recorded for this sample: around 130,000 clones. Concerning this clone itself: What it binds is unknown.

Unmatched junction bases numbered 9, after V lost 8 bases and J lost 5 bases. The germline V gene encodes CDR1 MDHEN and CDR2 SYDVKM. The CDR3 consists of 16 residues. Sequencing was done on a sample of PBMCs. The sequence was collected from a woman in her thirties or forties in good health and CMV-seronegative. J is TRBJ2-5 and V is TRBV28; 15 bases agree with TRBD2. CDR3 region: CASRRTSGGAGETQYF. In DNA form, the CDR3 reads TGTGCCAGCCGTAGGACTAGCGGGGGGGCAGGGGAGACCCAGTACTTC.